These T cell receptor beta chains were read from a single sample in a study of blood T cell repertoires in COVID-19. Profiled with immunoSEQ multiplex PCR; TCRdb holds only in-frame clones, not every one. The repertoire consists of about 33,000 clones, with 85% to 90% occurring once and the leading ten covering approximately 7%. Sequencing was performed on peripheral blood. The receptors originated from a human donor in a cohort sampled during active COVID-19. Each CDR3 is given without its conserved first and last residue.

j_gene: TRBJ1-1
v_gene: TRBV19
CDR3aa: ASSPQGFEAF

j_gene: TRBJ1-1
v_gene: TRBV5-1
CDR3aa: ASSLSRGNTEAF

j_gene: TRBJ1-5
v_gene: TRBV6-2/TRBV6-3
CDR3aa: ASSYQNQPQH

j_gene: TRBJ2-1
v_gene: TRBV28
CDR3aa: ASSLMLEQF

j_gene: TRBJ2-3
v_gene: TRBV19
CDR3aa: ASSRSPSTDTQY

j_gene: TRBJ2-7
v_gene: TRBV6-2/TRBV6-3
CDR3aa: ASSYFQGSSYEQY

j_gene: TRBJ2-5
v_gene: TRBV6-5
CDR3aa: ASSRDRTGETQY

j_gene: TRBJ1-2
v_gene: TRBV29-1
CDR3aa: STETGFYGYT

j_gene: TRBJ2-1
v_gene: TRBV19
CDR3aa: ATAGRAYEQF

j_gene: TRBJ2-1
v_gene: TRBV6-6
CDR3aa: ASSPGTYNEQF

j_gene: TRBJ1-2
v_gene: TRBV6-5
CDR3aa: ASSYSAGGNYYGYT

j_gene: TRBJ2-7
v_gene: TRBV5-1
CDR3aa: ASSLDRGAYEQY

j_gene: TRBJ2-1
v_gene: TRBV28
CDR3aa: ASSSAGTSGGNEQF

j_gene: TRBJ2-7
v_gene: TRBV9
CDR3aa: ASSARRGQGDEQY

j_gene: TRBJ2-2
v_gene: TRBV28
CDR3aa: ASSGTGFTGELF

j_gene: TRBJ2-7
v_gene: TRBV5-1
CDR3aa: ASSPRQGMEQY

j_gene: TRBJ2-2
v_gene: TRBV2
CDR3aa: ASSEQGSTGELF

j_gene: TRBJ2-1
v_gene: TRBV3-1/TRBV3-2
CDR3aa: ASSPGTVGEQF

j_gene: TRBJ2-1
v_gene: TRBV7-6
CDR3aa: ASSLAAGDTTYNEQF

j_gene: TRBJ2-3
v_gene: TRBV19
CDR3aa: ASSMAGYTQY

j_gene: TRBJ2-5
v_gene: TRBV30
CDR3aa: ACTSGGRKETQY

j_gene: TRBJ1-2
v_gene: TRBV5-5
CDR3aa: ASSLLGGSYGYT

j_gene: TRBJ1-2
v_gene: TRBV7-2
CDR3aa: ASSLGQGTNYGYT

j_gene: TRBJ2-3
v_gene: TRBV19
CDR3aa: ASSSGSHVDTQY

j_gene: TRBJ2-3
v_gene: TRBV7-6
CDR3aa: ASSSGQGLATDTQY

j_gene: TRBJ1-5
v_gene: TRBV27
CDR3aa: ASGRTGGQPQH

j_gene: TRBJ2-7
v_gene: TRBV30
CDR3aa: AWEGQGAREQY

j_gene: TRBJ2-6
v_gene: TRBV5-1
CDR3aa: ASSAEQGAPGANVLT